These 7 T cell receptor beta chains were sequenced from one sample in a study of HIV-infected patients and healthy controls. Follow-up blood was drawn about 14 weeks, roughly three months, after antiretroviral therapy began. All unsorted peripheral T cells were captured because whole blood was used without fractionation. Alpha and beta constant-region primers primed reverse transcription of about 0.5 ug RNA. Using multiplexing indices, alpha and beta chain libraries were generated apart by chain-specific third strand synthesis. TCRdb re-called the 5' RACE reads through MiXCR, storing one row per CDR3 protein. The data contain fewer than 20,000 distinct CDR3 sequences, 7.5% to 10% of them singletons. The sample in question was blood, obtained during antiretroviral therapy. The origin of the receptors is an adult with HIV infection.

Many counts were recorded for this clonotype. The chain couples TRBV4-1 to TRBJ2-6; D not certain. The CDR3 loop spans 19 amino acids. The V gene's germline CDR1 is MGHRA and CDR2 YSYEKL. Trimming took 0 bases from V and 0 from J, leaving 15 bases between them. The CDR3 nucleotides are TGCGCCAGCAGCCAAGATTGGAAACAGACTCGCTCTGGGGCCAACGTCCTGACTTTC. Its protein product is CASSQDWKQTRSGANVLTF.

In this sample, this clonotype turned up many times. The genes are TRBV5-4 and TRBJ2-5; D is perhaps TRBD1 (6 bases). CDR1 and CDR2 (germline): SGHNT, YYREEE (reference sequence). The ends were cut back, 2 bases at V and 5 bases at J, with 13 bases in the middle. CDR3 length: 14 residues. In nucleotides, the CDR3 is TGTGCCAGCAGCTTCGCCGACAGGCCGGAGACCCAGTACTTC. This gives the protein CASSFADRPETQYF.

As DNA, the CDR3 is TGTGCCAGCAGCTTACAGGCTAGCGGGGGGATTGAGACCCAGTACTTC. This encodes CASSLQASGGIETQYF. The chain has TRBV7-3 and TRBJ2-5; the match to TRBD2 covers 11 bases. The germline CDR1 and CDR2 sequences are SGHTA and FQGTGA. The length of the CDR3 is 16 residues. V lost 2 bases and J lost 5; bases outside the gene matches: 7.

Many counts were recorded for this clonotype. This chain connects TRBV5-1 to TRBJ2-1; 7 bases line up with TRBD2. Germline V gene sequence: CDR1 SGHRS, CDR2 YFSETQ. The CDR3 contains 15 residues. V was pared by 2 bases and J by 1 base, with 3 bases of the junction left unmatched. In nucleotides, the CDR3 is TGCGCCAGCAGCTTTAGCGGGCGATCCTACAATGAGCAGTTCTTC. Protein product: CASSFSGRSYNEQFF.

At least ten counts were recorded for this clonotype. This chain uses TRBV28 with TRBJ2-5; D remains unclear. The CDR3 covers 12 residues. Trimming pared 4 bases from V and 5 bases from J, leaving 8 bases between. Germline V lookup: CDR1 MDHEN, CDR2 SYDVKM. The CDR3 DNA follows: TGTGCCAGCAGTTCGTTTCGGGAGACCCAGTACTTC. This gives the protein CASSSFRETQYF.

This clonotype was counted many times. This sequence joins TRBV20-1 and TRBJ1-5, with D unresolved. Germline V lookup: CDR1 DFQATT, CDR2 SNEGSKA (reference sequence). V lost 7 bases and J 3 bases, leaving 19 bases between the germline ends. The CDR3 loop spans 15 amino acids. The CDR3 DNA is TGCAGTGGCAAGGATGTAAGATGGAACAATCAGCCCCAGCATTTT. Residues: CSGKDVRWNNQPQHF.

This clonotype was detected many times. V is TRBV20-1 and J is TRBJ2-5; 9 bases are a match to TRBD2. The CDR3 runs 16 residues. V dropped 3 bases and J dropped 4; count of bases not matched to a gene: 12. Germline CDR1 reads DFQATT; CDR2 reads SNEGSKA (reference sequence). CDR3 loop: CSASAVAGDPRETQYF. In DNA, the CDR3 is TGCAGTGCTAGTGCGGTAGCGGGAGATCCCCGAGAGACCCAGTACTTC.